This passage covers 11 T cell receptor beta chains from one sample sequenced in a study of control samples from healthy donors and cancer patients. Measured with immunoSEQ multiplex PCR; TCRdb has only the in-frame clones, and not every one. The sample comprises roughly 150,000 clones, 93% of which are singletons, and about 2.4% rests with the top ten. Sequences were obtained from blood. The receptors were gathered from a man aged 45-65 years in good health.

This chain joins TRBV7-6 and TRBJ2-1; weak D call: TRBD2 (6 bases). The V gene lost 1 base and the J gene lost 4 bases, with 17 bases spanning the gap. This CDR3 contains 17 residues. CDR1 and CDR2 from the germline V gene are SGHVS and FNYEAQ. DNA of the CDR3: TGTGCCAGCAGCTTAGGGACCCGAGCTGGGGGGTACAATGAGCAGTTCTTC. Protein sequence: CASSLGTRAGGYNEQFF.

The chain couples TRBV24-1 to TRBJ2-6; D unresolved. Per the germline V gene, CDR1 is KGHDR and CDR2 is SFDVKD. The CDR3 loop spans 15 amino acids. With 3 bases removed from V and 0 bases from J, the gap between germline ends came to 5 bases. The CDR3 spells CATSDRNSGANVLTF. The DNA of the CDR3 is TGTGCCACCAGTGATCGAAACTCTGGGGCCAACGTCCTGACTTTC.

This sequence joins TRBV11-1 and TRBJ2-7; 7 nucleotides line up with TRBD2. The CDR3 is 11 amino acids. Losses at the gene ends were 4 bases for V and 9 bases for J; bases not matched to a gene: 3. CDR1 and CDR2 (germline): SGHAT, FQDESV (reference sequence). CDR3 protein: CASSSGLRQYF. CDR3 bases: TGTGCCAGCAGCTCGGGACTAAGGCAGTACTTC.

V and J are TRBV27 and TRBJ1-2; D call uncertain. V lost 6 bases and J 1 base, leaving 6 bases between the germline ends. CDR1 and CDR2 (germline): MNHEY, SMNVEV (reference sequence). The CDR3 is made up of 12 amino acids. The CDR3 here is CASSGNNYGYTF. CDR3 nucleotides: TGTGCCAGCAGCGGCAATAACTATGGCTACACCTTC.

V and J are TRBV2 and TRBJ2-1; TRBD1 aligns across 12 bases. There are 17 residues in the CDR3. After removal of 5 bases from V and 0 bases from J, the junction contained 5 bases not matched to a gene. Germline values: CDR1 SNHLY, CDR2 FYNNEI. The CDR3 reads CASSRDRGLSSYNEQFF. As DNA, the CDR3 is TGTGCCAGCAGTCGGGACAGGGGGCTTAGCTCCTACAATGAGCAGTTCTTC.

CDR3 region: CASSPNLYEQYF. The CDR3 DNA reads as TGTGCCAGCTCACCTAATTTGTACGAGCAGTACTTC. The V call is TRBV18, the J call TRBJ2-7; D unclear. CDR1 is KGHSH and CDR2 is LQKENI in the germline V gene. The CDR3 sequence is 12 residues long. The V end lost 3 bases, the J end lost 4 bases, and 7 bases lay between the germline ends.

The V gene is TRBV3-1 (or the pseudogene TRBV3-2), the J gene TRBJ2-7; a possible D gene is TRBD1 (7 bases). The CDR3 length is 14 residues. Trimming removed 3 bases at V and 7 bases at J, with 16 bases between. CDR1 and CDR2 (germline): LGHDT, YNNKEL (reference sequence). The CDR3 DNA reads TGTGCCAGCAGCCAGGAGCCTCAGGGGGGAGAGCAGTACTTC. Translating it yields CASSQEPQGGEQYF.

This chain joins TRBV9 and TRBJ2-3; 11 nucleotides agree with TRBD2. The germline V gene has CDR1 SGDLS and CDR2 YYNGEE. The CDR3 has 14 residues. Trimming cost V 4 bases and J 6 bases; bases outside gene matches: 4. CDR3 nucleotides: TGTGCCAGCAGCACCGCTAGCGGGAGGGATACGCAGTATTTT. Translated, it gives CASSTASGRDTQYF.

This clone was detected once. The rearrangement links TRBV10-1 to TRBJ1-2, with D perhaps matching TRBD1 (5 bases). This CDR3 spans 15 amino acids. V was clipped by 5 bases and J by 3 bases, with 16 bases between them. Per germline, CDR1 WNHNN and CDR2 SYGVQD (reference sequence). The CDR3 nucleotides are TGCGCCAGCAGTCCGGGCAGGGACGGAGACTATGGCTACACCTTC. Protein sequence: CASSPGRDGDYGYTF.

The rearrangement joins TRBV28 to TRBJ2-2; D perhaps matches TRBD2 (6 bases). From germline, CDR1 is MDHEN and CDR2 SYDVKM. Between the trimmed V and J ends, which lost 7 bases and 7 bases, there was a span of 13 bases. The CDR3 covers 13 residues. As DNA, the CDR3 is TGTGCCAGCAAGAGCGGGCCGGTCGGGGAGCTGTTTTTT. Translated, it gives CASKSGPVGELFF.

This chain joins TRBV7-9 and TRBJ1-3; no firm D call. Germline V CDR1 and CDR2: SEHNR, FQNEAQ (reference sequence). The CDR3 sequence is 15 residues long. V was shortened by 3 bases and J by 0 bases, with 9 bases between the two germline ends. The chain's CDR3 is CASSFVQVSGNTIYF. Here the CDR3 DNA reads TGTGCCAGCAGCTTCGTCCAGGTCTCTGGAAACACCATATATTTT.